This T cell receptor beta chain was documented in a study of T cells in Graves' hyperthyroidism and ophthalmopathy. Points from the study as a whole: The model's output predicted ophthalmopathy at a median of roughly 6.9 months prior to onset.

As regards this clonotype: The antigen is unknown.

RNA transcripts yielded amplified TCR beta CDR3 regions. The HTBI primer set was used in a first-round RT-PCR of the TCR CDR3. MiXCR, applied by TCRdb to the multiplex PCR reads, yields one record per CDR3 protein. The repertoire holds 450,000 to 700,000 distinct CDR3 sequences, with 35% to 55% as singletons. The CDR3 is made up of 12 amino acids. Trimming took off 5 bases at V and 1 base at J, with 8 bases between the two ends. Germline lookup yields CDR1 DFQATT and CDR2 SNEGSKA (reference sequence). The study left out patients who had uncontrolled infection, other autoimmune disease, pregnancy or lactation.

The chain couples TRBV20-1 to TRBJ1-1; D may be TRBD1 (5 bases). The specimen sequenced was peripheral blood or thyroid tissue (not recorded which). The receptor comes from an adult woman with Graves' disease, either hyperthyroidism or ophthalmopathy (not recorded which). CDR3 amino acids: CSALDKNTEAFF. The DNA for the CDR3 is TGCAGTGCTTTGGACAAGAACACTGAAGCTTTCTTT.